The 8 T cell receptor beta chains below were found in one sample sequenced in a study of vaccination and CD4 T cells after COVID-19. Their specific antigens are unknown. The Oncomine TCR Beta short-read assay was what sequenced the DNA obtained from cultured CD4+ T cells. TCRdb re-derived calls from the PCR reads in MiXCR, one entry per CDR3 protein. The table shows over 15,000 distinct CDR3 sequences, with over 60% occurring only once. Treatment defined: approximately 10-day PBMC culture with coronavirus spike peptide pools or control peptides (ViraFEST assay). The source was CD4+ T cells from blood, cultured in vitro, collected after SARS-CoV-2 vaccination. The receptors originated from a human donor who received a COVID-19 vaccine.

The chain carries TRBV19 and TRBJ1-5; D unresolved. The germline V gene has CDR1 LNHDA and CDR2 SQIVND (reference sequence). The CDR3 has 16 residues. V gave up 2 bases and J gave up 0 bases, with 11 bases separating them. DNA for the CDR3: TGTGCCAGTAGTATATTCAGATTCAATAGCAATCAGCCCCAGCATTTT. Translating gives CASSIFRFNSNQPQHF.

V gene TRBV28 combines with J gene TRBJ1-5, with D possibly being TRBD1 (5 bases). V gave up 3 bases and J gave up 4 bases, with 13 bases separating them. Germline V gene lookup returns CDR1 MDHEN and CDR2 SYDVKM. CDR3 length: 15 residues. Written as DNA, the CDR3 is TGTGCCAGCAGTTTTCCCAGGGTCCGAAATCAGCCCCAGCATTTT. This codes for CASSFPRVRNQPQHF.

The chain recombines TRBV6-2 or TRBV6-3 with TRBJ2-1; TRBD2 aligns across 8 bases. The CDR3 length is 16 residues. Unmatched junction bases numbered 4, after V lost 2 bases and J lost 1 base. Per the germline V gene, CDR1 is MNHEY and CDR2 is SVGEGT. CDR3 protein: CASSYVTSGSYNEQFF. CDR3 nucleotides: TGTGCCAGCAGTTACGTAACTAGCGGATCCTACAATGAGCAGTTCTTC.

The chain joins TRBV12-3 or TRBV12-4 to TRBJ2-3; D may be TRBD1 or TRBD2 (6 bases each). V shed 4 bases and J shed 3 bases, with 14 bases lying between them. The CDR3 is 15 amino acids. CDR3 sequence: CASSSGAVETDTQYF. As DNA, the CDR3 is TGTGCCAGCAGTTCGGGGGCCGTTGAGACAGATACGCAGTATTTT.

This chain links TRBV7-9 with TRBJ2-1; D unclear. In germline, CDR1 is SEHNR, CDR2 FQNEAQ (reference sequence). The ends were cut back, 2 bases at V and 5 bases at J, with 10 bases in the middle. This CDR3 is 14 amino acids long. The CDR3: CASSLNLLHNEQFF. CDR3 sequence (DNA): TGTGCCAGCAGCTTAAATCTATTACACAATGAGCAGTTCTTC.

V gene TRBV29-1 combines with J gene TRBJ1-1; 8 nucleotides line up with TRBD1. J gave up 3 bases and V 3 bases, and 6 bases lay outside the gene matches. This CDR3 has 14 residues. Germline values: CDR1 SQVTM, CDR2 ANQGSEA. Written as DNA, the CDR3 is TGCAGCGTTGATTTCAGGGGGCGGGACACTGAAGCTTTCTTT. Its protein product is CSVDFRGRDTEAFF.

The V gene is TRBV5-4, the J gene TRBJ1-2; D not resolved. The CDR3 contains 13 residues. The germline V and J ends were trimmed by 0 bases and 3 bases, with 6 bases remaining between them. CDR1 SGHNT and CDR2 YYREEE come from the germline V gene (reference sequence). The DNA of the CDR3 is TGTGCCAGCAGCTTGGAGAGCTACTATGGCTACACCTTC. Amino acids: CASSLESYYGYTF.

The chain uses TRBV19 and TRBJ2-3; D is possibly TRBD1 (5 bases). With 4 bases removed from V and 4 bases from J, the gap between germline ends came to 6 bases. The length of the CDR3 is 12 residues. CDR1 LNHDA and CDR2 SQIVND come from the germline V gene (reference sequence). CDR3 loop: CASSKQADTQYF. CDR3 nucleotides: TGTGCCAGTAGTAAACAGGCAGATACGCAGTATTTT.